The 8 T cell receptor beta chains reported below all come from one sample, sequenced in a study of cytomegalovirus exposure and HLA in healthy donors. The table came from immunoSEQ multiplex PCR; TCRdb's copy has only in-frame clones and leaves some out. Of about 250,000 clones in the sample, more than 75% were seen once. Specimen: PBMCs. The receptors here all came from a man between 18 and 29 years old in good health and CMV-seropositive.

This clone was observed once. The identical CDR3 is also encoded by other nucleotide sequences in the sample. The chain has TRBV29-1 and TRBJ2-3; 7 nucleotides agree with TRBD2. The CDR3 contains 13 residues. CDR1 is SQVTM and CDR2 is ANQGSEA in the germline V gene. Germline trimming cut 4 bases from V and 2 bases from J; bases unmatched to any gene: 3. The CDR3 reads CSVGGRVTDTQYF. The CDR3 DNA reads as TGCAGCGTTGGGGGGAGGGTCACAGATACGCAGTATTTT.

The rearrangement links TRBV5-4 to TRBJ1-1; D ambiguous. The CDR3 is 11 residues long. Germline lookup yields CDR1 SGHNT and CDR2 YYREEE (reference sequence). Trimming removed 0 bases at V and 11 bases at J, with 8 bases between. CDR3 nucleotides: TGTGCCAGCAGCTTGGACGGGGAGGCTTTCTTT. Encoded protein: CASSLDGEAFF.

This chain uses TRBV5-1 with TRBJ1-1; 8 nucleotides match TRBD1. Trimming removed 1 base from V and 4 bases from J; junction bases left unmatched: 6. The CDR3 loop spans 15 amino acids. Looked up from germline, CDR1 is SGHRS and CDR2 is YFSETQ. This CDR3 is CASSLRTGGGTEAFF. CDR3 coding DNA: TGCGCCAGCAGCTTGAGAACAGGGGGAGGCACTGAAGCTTTCTTT.

The chain carries TRBV5-1 and TRBJ1-1, with TRBD1 matching over 7 bases. CDR1 SGHRS and CDR2 YFSETQ come from the germline V gene. J lost 2 bases, V lost 1 base, and 5 bases had no gene match. The CDR3 covers 15 residues. CDR3 DNA: TGCGCCAGCAGCTTGACCCGACAGGGTAACACTGAAGCTTTCTTT. It translates to CASSLTRQGNTEAFF.

This sequence joins TRBV5-4 and TRBJ1-2; the D gene is possibly TRBD1 (6 bases). Per the germline V gene, CDR1 is SGHNT and CDR2 is YYREEE (reference sequence). With 4 bases removed from V and 8 bases from J, the gap between germline ends came to 18 bases. The CDR3 consists of 14 residues. The CDR3 is CASSRSQGQEGYTF. The CDR3 nucleotides read TGTGCCAGCAGCCGCAGCCAGGGGCAGGAAGGCTACACCTTC.

This sequence joins TRBV4-1 and TRBJ1-2; maybe TRBD1 (5 bases). The CDR3 spans 16 residues. Germline V gives CDR1 MGHRA, CDR2 YSYEKL. Trimming left V 0 bases short and J 3 bases short, with 14 bases between. This CDR3 is CASSQESGGVDYGYTF. CDR3 nucleotide sequence: TGCGCCAGCAGCCAAGAAAGCGGAGGGGTGGACTATGGCTACACCTTC.

The chain recombines TRBV10-2 with TRBJ2-1; 10 bases are a match to TRBD2. The germline V gene encodes CDR1 WSHSY and CDR2 SAAADI. The CDR3 extends over 14 amino acids. The ends lost 4 bases at V and 8 bases at J; junction bases unmatched: 5. CDR3 residues: CASSGTSGKDEQFF. In DNA form, the CDR3 reads TGCGCCAGCAGTGGGACTAGCGGAAAAGATGAGCAGTTCTTC.

V usage is TRBV6-5 and J usage is TRBJ1-1; 9 positions match TRBD1. With 2 bases clipped from V and 5 bases from J, the junction kept 3 bases outside the gene matches. The germline V gene has CDR1 MNHEY and CDR2 SVGAGI. This CDR3 contains 14 residues. CDR3 nucleotide sequence: TGTGCCAGCAGTTACCGGACAGGGGAAACTGAAGCTTTCTTT. Translated: CASSYRTGETEAFF.